Listed here is a single T cell receptor beta chain. This specimen comes from a study of T cells in Graves' hyperthyroidism and ophthalmopathy. Background on the study: Peripheral blood draws took place at initial diagnosis, ahead of any treatment.

Trimming removed 5 bases from V and 1 base from J; junction bases left unmatched: 2. Germline V gives CDR1 SGHAT, CDR2 FQNNGV. CDR3 length: 15 residues. Amplification targeted TCR beta CDR3 regions from RNA transcripts. During a first-round RT-PCR of the TCR CDR3, the HTBI primer set was used. TCRdb re-called the multiplex PCR reads with MiXCR, one entry per CDR3 protein. The data show 350,000 to 450,000 distinct CDR3 sequences, 11% to 15% seen once. A 10 ml volume of fresh peripheral blood provided the PBMCs. Sample: blood. The receptor comes from a man in his fifties with Graves' ophthalmopathy. The chain couples TRBV11-2 to TRBJ1-5, with 10 bases that match TRBD1. The CDR3 here is CASSGTGASNQPQHF. CDR3 nucleotide sequence: TGTGCCAGCAGCGGGACAGGGGCAAGCAATCAGCCCCAGCATTTT.